Each of the 13 T cell receptor beta chains below was sequenced from the same sample in a study of CXCR3-negative and CXCR3-positive naive CD8 T cells. The method, 5' RACE with UMI labels, was used to prepare the TRB cDNA libraries. TCRdb reprocessed the 5' RACE reads; each CDR3 protein has one entry and no DNA is given. The sample has about 40,000 distinct CDR3 sequences. Sequenced input: memory CD8+ T cells from blood. The receptor source for this set is a human donor in good health. Some clones in this sample may be carry-over from other donors' samples.

V gene TRBV15 combines with J gene TRBJ2-3; TCRdb gives TRBD2 as the D gene, but with no DNA this cannot be confirmed. CDR3 length: 15 residues. Germline CDR1 LNHNV, CDR2 YYDKDF (reference sequence). The CDR3 spells CATSNAAGVTDTQYF.

The rearrangement joins TRBV7-3 to TRBJ2-3; absent DNA, TCRdb's TRBD1 call cannot be checked. CDR1 SGHTA and CDR2 FQGTGA come from the germline V gene. CDR3 length equals 15 residues. The CDR3 region is CASSLGGGAADTQYF. The variable domain in full, completed from reference TRBV7-3 and TRBJ2-3, reads GAGVSQTPSNKVTEKGKYVELRCDPISGHTALYWYRQSLGQGPEFLIYFQGTGAADDSGLPNDRFFAVRPEGSVSTLKIQRTERGDSAVYLCASSLGGGAADTQYFGPGTRLTVL.

The chain is built from TRBV12-3 or TRBV12-4 and TRBJ2-1. This CDR3 is 16 amino acids long. The CDR3: CASSLIVTSPNNEQFF.

V usage is TRBV27 and J usage is TRBJ1-2. Germline values: CDR1 MNHEY, CDR2 SMNVEV (reference sequence). The CDR3 has 13 amino acids. The CDR3 reads CASSSTTNYGYTF.

The chain carries TRBV6-6 and TRBJ1-1; TCRdb's D gene call, TRBD1, goes unchecked for lack of DNA. Germline V gives CDR1 MNHNY, CDR2 SVGAGI (reference sequence). The CDR3 contains 13 residues. CDR3: CASTQGTNTEAFF.

V usage is TRBV14 and J usage is TRBJ1-1. Per germline, CDR1 SGHDN and CDR2 FVKESK. The CDR3 is made up of 14 amino acids. CDR3 residues: CASSQERGETEAFF. The full variable domain, completed using reference TRBV14 and TRBJ1-1, is EAGVTQFPSHSVIEKGQTVTLRCDPISGHDNLYWYRRVMGKEIKFLLHFVKESKQDESGMPNNRFLAERTGGTYSTLKVQPAELEDSGVYFCASSQERGETEAFFGQGTRLTVV.

This chain joins TRBV19 and TRBJ1-5; with no DNA, the TCRdb D assignment of TRBD1 cannot be verified. Germline values: CDR1 LNHDA, CDR2 SQIVND (reference sequence). The CDR3 consists of 15 residues. CDR3 sequence reads: CASSISGASNQPQHF. Together with reference TRBV19 and TRBJ1-5, the CDR3 gives the full variable domain: DGGITQSPKYLFRKEGQNVTLSCEQNLNHDAMYWYRQDPGQGLRLIYYSQIVNDFQKGDIAEGYSVSREKKESFPLTVTSAQKNPTAFYLCASSISGASNQPQHFGDGTRLSIL.

This chain's CDR3 is CSARGLADERETQYF. This chain uses TRBV20-1 with TRBJ2-5; TCRdb outputs TRBD2, but without DNA this stays unchecked. The CDR3 is 15 amino acids. CDR1 DFQATT and CDR2 SNEGSKA come from the germline V gene (reference sequence).

The chain uses TRBV20-1 and TRBJ2-2; TCRdb lists TRBD1, though no DNA is available to test this call. The CDR3 is made up of 13 amino acids. Germline lookup yields CDR1 DFQATT and CDR2 SNEGSKA (reference sequence). The CDR3 loop reads CSAGTLNTGELFF.

The rearrangement links TRBV28 to TRBJ2-7; TCRdb names TRBD2, which stays unverified in the absence of DNA. Germline CDR1 reads MDHEN; CDR2 reads SYDVKM. This CDR3 region has 14 residues. CDR3 residues: CASSFLAGDYEQYF.

The chain combines TRBV29-1 with TRBJ2-7; TCRdb outputs TRBD1, but without DNA this stays unchecked. Germline V CDR1 and CDR2: SQVTM, ANQGSEA. The CDR3 totals 14 residues. CDR3 region: CSVDARGESYEQYF.

The chain is built from TRBV29-1 and TRBJ1-1; TCRdb's D gene call, TRBD1, goes unchecked for lack of DNA. The CDR3 loop spans 13 amino acids. Per the germline V gene, CDR1 is SQVTM and CDR2 is ANQGSEA. CDR3 sequence reads: CSVAGRLDTEAFF.

J is TRBJ2-1 and V is TRBV14. CDR1 is SGHDN and CDR2 is FVKESK in the germline V gene. This CDR3 is 16 amino acids long. Here the CDR3 reads CASSRPFGLSYNEQFF.